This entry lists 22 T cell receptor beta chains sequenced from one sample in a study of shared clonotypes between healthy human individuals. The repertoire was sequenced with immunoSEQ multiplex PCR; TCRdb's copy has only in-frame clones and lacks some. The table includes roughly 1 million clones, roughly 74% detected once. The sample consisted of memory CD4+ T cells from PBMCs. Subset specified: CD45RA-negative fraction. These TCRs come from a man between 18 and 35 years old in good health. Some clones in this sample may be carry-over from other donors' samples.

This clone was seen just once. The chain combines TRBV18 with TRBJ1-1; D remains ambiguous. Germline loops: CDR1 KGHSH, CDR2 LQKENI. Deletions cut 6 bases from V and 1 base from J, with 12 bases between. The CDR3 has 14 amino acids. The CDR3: CASSPMDGNTEAFF. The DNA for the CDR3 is TGTGCCAGCTCGCCTATGGACGGGAACACTGAAGCTTTCTTT.

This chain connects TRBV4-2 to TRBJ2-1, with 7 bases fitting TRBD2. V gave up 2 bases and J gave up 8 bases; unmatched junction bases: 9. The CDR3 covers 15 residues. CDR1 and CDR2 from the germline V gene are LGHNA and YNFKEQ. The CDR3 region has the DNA TGTGCCAGCAGCCAACTAGCGGACAAAGACTATGAGCAGTTCTTC. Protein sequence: CASSQLADKDYEQFF.

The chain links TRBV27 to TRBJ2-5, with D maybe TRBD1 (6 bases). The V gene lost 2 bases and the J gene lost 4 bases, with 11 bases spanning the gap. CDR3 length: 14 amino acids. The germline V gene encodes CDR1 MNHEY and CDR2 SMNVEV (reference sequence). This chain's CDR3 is CASSLGQRSETQYF. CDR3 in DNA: TGTGCCAGCAGTTTAGGACAGAGGTCAGAGACCCAGTACTTC.

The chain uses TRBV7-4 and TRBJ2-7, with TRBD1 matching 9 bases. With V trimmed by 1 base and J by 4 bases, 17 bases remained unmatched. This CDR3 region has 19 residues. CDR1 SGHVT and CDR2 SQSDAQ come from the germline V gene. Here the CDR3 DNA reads TGTGCCAGCAGCTTAGGCCGACTCGCGAGCCGGGACAGGGTATACGAGCAGTACTTC. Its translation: CASSLGRLASRDRVYEQYF.

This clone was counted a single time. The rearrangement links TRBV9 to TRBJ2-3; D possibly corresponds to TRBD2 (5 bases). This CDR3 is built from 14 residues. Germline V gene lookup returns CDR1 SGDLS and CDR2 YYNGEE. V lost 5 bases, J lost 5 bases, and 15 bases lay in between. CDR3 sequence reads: CASRDPRAGDTQYF. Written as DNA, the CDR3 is TGTGCCAGCAGGGACCCTCGGGCGGGAGATACGCAGTATTTT.

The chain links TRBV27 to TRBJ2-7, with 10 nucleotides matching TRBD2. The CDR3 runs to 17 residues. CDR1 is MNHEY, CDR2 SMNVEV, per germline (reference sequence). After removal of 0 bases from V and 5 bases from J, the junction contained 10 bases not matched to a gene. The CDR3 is CASSLSPRGSGRNEQYF. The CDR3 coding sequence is TGTGCCAGCAGTTTATCCCCTCGAGGTAGCGGGAGGAACGAGCAGTACTTC.

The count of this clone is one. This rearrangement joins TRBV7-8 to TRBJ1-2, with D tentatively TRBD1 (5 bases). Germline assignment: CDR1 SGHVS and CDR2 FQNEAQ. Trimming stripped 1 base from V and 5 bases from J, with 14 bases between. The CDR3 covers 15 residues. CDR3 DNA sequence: TGTGCCAGCAGCTTAGTATCCGGGAAGGGGTATGGCTACACCTTC. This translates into CASSLVSGKGYGYTF.

The DNA of the CDR3 is TGTGCCAGCAGCTTAAAGGGGCCGTCCTACGAGCAGTACTTC. Amino acids: CASSLKGPSYEQYF. The chain has TRBV7-9 and TRBJ2-7; a weak D match, TRBD1 (5 bases). This CDR3 contains 14 residues. V was pared by 2 bases and J by 1 base, with 9 bases between. The germline CDR1 and CDR2 sequences are SEHNR and FQNEAQ (reference sequence).

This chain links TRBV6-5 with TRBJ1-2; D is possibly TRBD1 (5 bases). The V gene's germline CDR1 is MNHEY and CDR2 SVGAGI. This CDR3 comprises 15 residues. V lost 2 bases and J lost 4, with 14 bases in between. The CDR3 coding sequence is TGTGCCAGCAGTTACCGCCCTGACAGTCCCTATGGCTACACCTTC. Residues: CASSYRPDSPYGYTF.

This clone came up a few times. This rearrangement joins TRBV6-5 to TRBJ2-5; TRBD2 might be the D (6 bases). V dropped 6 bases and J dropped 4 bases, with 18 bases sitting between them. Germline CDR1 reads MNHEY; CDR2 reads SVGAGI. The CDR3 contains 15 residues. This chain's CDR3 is CASRTGGRSGETQYF. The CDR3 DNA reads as TGTGCCAGCAGAACCGGGGGACGATCAGGAGAGACCCAGTACTTC.

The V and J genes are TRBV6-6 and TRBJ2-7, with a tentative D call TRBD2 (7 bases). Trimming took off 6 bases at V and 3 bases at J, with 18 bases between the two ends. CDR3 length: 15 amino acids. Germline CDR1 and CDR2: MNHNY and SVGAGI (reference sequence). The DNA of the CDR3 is TGTGCCAGCAGGGAAGGGGGGGGGAGAGACTACGAGCAGTACTTC. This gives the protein CASREGGGRDYEQYF.

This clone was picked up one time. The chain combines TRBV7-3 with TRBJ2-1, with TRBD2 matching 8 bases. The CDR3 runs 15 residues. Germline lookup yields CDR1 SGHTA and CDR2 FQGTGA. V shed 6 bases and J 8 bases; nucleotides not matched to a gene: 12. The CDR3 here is CASRRGGTSVDEQFF. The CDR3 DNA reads TGTGCCAGCAGACGCGGTGGGACTAGTGTGGATGAGCAGTTCTTC. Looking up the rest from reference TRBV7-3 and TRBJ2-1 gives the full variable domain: GAGVSQTPSNKVTEKGKYVELRCDPISGHTALYWYRQSLGQGPEFLIYFQGTGAADDSGLPNDRFFAVRPEGSVSTLKIQRTERGDSAVYLCASRRGGTSVDEQFFGPGTRLTVL.

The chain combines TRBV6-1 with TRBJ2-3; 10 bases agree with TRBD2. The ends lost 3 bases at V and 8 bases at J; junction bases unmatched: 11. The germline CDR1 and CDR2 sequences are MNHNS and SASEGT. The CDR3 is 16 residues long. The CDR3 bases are TGTGCCAGCAGTGAGACCTCGGGACTAGCGTACGGTACGCAGTATTTT. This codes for CASSETSGLAYGTQYF.

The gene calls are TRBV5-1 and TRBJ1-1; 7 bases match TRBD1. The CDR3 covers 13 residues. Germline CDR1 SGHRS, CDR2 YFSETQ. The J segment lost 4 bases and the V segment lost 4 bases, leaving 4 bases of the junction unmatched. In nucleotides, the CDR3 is TGCGCCAGCAGCATTCAGGGGGGCACTGAAGCTTTCTTT. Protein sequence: CASSIQGGTEAFF.

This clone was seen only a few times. The CDR3 DNA sequence: TGCGCCAGCAGCTTGGGGAATAACTATGGCTACACCTTC. Protein product: CASSLGNNYGYTF. The rearrangement links TRBV5-1 to TRBJ1-2; D remains unclear. The CDR3 has 13 residues. Germline CDR1 reads SGHRS; CDR2 reads YFSETQ. V gave up 0 bases and J gave up 1 base, with 4 bases separating them.

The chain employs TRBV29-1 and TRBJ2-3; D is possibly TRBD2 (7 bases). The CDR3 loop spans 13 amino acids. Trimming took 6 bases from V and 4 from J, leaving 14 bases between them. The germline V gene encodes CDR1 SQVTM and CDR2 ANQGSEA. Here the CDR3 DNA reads TGCAGCGTGGGGGGGCGGGTAGCAGATACGCAGTATTTT. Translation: CSVGGRVADTQYF.

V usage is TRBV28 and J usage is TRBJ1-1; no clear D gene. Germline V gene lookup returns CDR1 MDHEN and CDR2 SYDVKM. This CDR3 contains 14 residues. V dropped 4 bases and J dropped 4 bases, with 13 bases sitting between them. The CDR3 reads CASSSQTGVTEAFF. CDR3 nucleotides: TGTGCCAGCAGTTCACAAACCGGGGTCACTGAAGCTTTCTTT.

CDR3 residues: CASASWAGGPDTQYF. The CDR3 nucleotides read TGTGCCAGCGCCAGTTGGGCGGGAGGACCAGATACGCAGTATTTT. The genes are TRBV7-2 and TRBJ2-3; 8 positions match TRBD2. Germline V lookup: CDR1 SGHTA, CDR2 FQGNSA. Germline trimming cut 8 bases from V and 4 bases from J; bases unmatched to any gene: 11. This CDR3 has 15 amino acids.

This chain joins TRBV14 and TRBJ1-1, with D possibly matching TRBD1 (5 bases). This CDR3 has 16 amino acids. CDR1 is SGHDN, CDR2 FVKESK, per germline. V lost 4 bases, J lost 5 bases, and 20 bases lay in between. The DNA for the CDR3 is TGTGCCAGCAGCCCTGTACTGTTCAGGGTTGGTACTGAAGCTTTCTTT. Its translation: CASSPVLFRVGTEAFF.

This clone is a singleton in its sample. The CDR3 sequence: CASRFFTGELFF. CDR3 in DNA: TGTGCCAGCAGATTTTTCACCGGGGAGCTGTTTTTT. V is TRBV28 and J is TRBJ2-2, with unresolved D. The CDR3 runs to 12 residues. Germline V gene lookup returns CDR1 MDHEN and CDR2 SYDVKM. V dropped 6 bases and J dropped 4 bases, with 6 bases sitting between them. Full variable domain (remainder filled in from reference TRBV28 and TRBJ2-2): DVKVTQSSRYLVKRTGEKVFLECVQDMDHENMFWYRQDPGLGLRLIYFSYDVKMKEKGDIPEGYSVSREKKERFSLILESASTNQTSMYLCASRFFTGELFFGEGSRLTVL.

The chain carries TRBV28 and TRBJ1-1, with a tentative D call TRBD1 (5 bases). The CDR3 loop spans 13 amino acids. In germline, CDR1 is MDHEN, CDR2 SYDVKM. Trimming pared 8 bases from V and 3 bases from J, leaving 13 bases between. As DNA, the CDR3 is TGTGCCAGCCACATGTCAGGGTACACTGAAGCTTTCTTT. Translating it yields CASHMSGYTEAFF.

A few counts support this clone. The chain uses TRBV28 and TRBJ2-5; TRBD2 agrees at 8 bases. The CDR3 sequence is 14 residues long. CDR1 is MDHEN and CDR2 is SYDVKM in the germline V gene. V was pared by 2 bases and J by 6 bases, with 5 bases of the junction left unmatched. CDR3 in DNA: TGTGCCAGCAGTTTAGCGGGGGGCGCGAAGACCCAGTACTTC. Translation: CASSLAGGAKTQYF.